This T cell receptor (beta chain) was sequenced during a study of PD-1 blockade in classical Hodgkin lymphoma. Time point described: newly diagnosed, previously untreated cHL patient sample. The study purified CD4+ T cells from thawed PBMCs using magnetic negative selection. Newly diagnosed classical Hodgkin lymphoma PBMCs, still untreated, provided the comparison samples. Remarks on this clone: The antigen is unknown.

Germline CDR1 reads GTSNPN; CDR2 reads SVGIG (reference sequence). This CDR3 region has 13 residues. V was clipped by 1 base and J by 4 bases, with 8 bases between them. Study-level points and caveats: Sources of repertoire differences remain undefined, possibly disease activity or prior therapy. Reports indicated that newly diagnosed patients had lower baseline TCR diversity than healthy donors did.

Method: immunoSEQ multiplex PCR; TCRdb's copy keeps in-frame clones and lacks some. Seen here are around 30,000 clones, more than 85% observed once, and the top ten hold 0.22%. Sequencing was carried out using CD4+ T cells from blood. This receptor was obtained from a human donor with classical Hodgkin lymphoma. The chain links TRBV30 to TRBJ1-5; D is undetermined. The CDR3 DNA sequence: TGTGCCTGGAGTGGGACCAAGAATCAGCCCCAGCATTTT. Its translation: CAWSGTKNQPQHF. Drawing the rest from reference TRBV30 and TRBJ1-5, the complete variable domain is SQTIHQWPATLVQPVGSPLSLECTVEGTSNPNLYWYRQAAGRGLQLLFYSVGIGQISSEVPQNLSASRPQDRQFILSSKKLLLSDSGFYLCAWSGTKNQPQHFGDGTRLSIL.